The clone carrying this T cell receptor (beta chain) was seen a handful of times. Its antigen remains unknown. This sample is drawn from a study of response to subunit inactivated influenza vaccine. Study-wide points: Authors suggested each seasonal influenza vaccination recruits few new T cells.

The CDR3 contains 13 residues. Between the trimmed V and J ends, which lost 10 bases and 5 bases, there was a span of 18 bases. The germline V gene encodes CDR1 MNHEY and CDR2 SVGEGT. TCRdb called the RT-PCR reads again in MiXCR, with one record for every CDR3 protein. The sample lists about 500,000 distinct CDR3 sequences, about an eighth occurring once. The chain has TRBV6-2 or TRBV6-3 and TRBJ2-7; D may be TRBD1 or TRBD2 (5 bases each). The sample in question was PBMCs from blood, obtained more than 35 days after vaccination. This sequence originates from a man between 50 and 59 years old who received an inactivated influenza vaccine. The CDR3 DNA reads TGTGCCACCCTACGGGCCGGGGACCACGAGCAGTACTTC. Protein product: CATLRAGDHEQYF.